These T cell receptor beta chains were read from a single sample in a study of blood T cell repertoires in COVID-19. The protocol was immunoSEQ multiplex PCR, while the TCRdb copy is restricted to in-frame clones and leaves out a portion. In the table there are around 300,000 clones, about nine tenths of which are singletons. Sample: PBMCs or T cells enriched from blood (not recorded which). The origin of the receptors is a woman aged 60-75 years who had recovered from COVID-19. Both conserved end residues are part of each CDR3. Each record gives: D gene, clone size, V gene, J gene, CDR3 DNA, CDR3 protein. D genes are given only for firm matches. Clone size appears in some rows only: once, few, many, or a class for an expanded clone.

>.|few|TRBV21-1|TRBJ1-5
TGTGCCAGCAGCAAAGCGCGAGGCACAACAAAGGGGGATCAGCCCCAGCATTTT
CASSKARGTTKGDQPQHF
>TRBD2|.|TRBV30|TRBJ2-7
TGTGCCTGGAGTGGTCTAGCGGGAGAGTACTACGAGCAGTACTTC
CAWSGLAGEYYEQYF
>TRBD1|.|TRBV9|TRBJ1-6
TGTGCCAGCAGCGAACAGGGGAATAGTTCACCCCTCCACTTT
CASSEQGNSSPLHF
>.|.|TRBV7-6|TRBJ1-4
TGTGCCAGCAGCTTAGCCAGGCGGGCTAATGAAAAACTGTTTTTT
CASSLARRANEKLFF
>.|few|TRBV29-1|TRBJ2-3
TGCAGCGTTGGATTAAGGGCCTCAGGGCGGTTAGCAGATACGCAGTATTTT
CSVGLRASGRLADTQYF
>TRBD1|.|TRBV9|TRBJ1-3
TGTGCCAGCAGCGCAACCGGGACAGGAATTTTAACCTCTGGAAACACCATATATTTT
CASSATGTGILTSGNTIYF
>.|.|TRBV19|TRBJ1-1
TGTGCCAGTAGTATATTCAGGGGAGACACTGAAGCTTTCTTT
CASSIFRGDTEAFF
>TRBD1|.|TRBV7-9|TRBJ1-2
TGTGCCAGCAGCTTATTTTCCGGACAGGGTGAGGGAGCTAACTATGGCTACACCTTC
CASSLFSGQGEGANYGYTF
>.|few|TRBV9|TRBJ1-2
TGTGCCAGCAGCGTAGTAGATTATTTGACAAACTATGGCTACACCTTC
CASSVVDYLTNYGYTF
>.|.|TRBV5-1|TRBJ2-2
TGCGCCAGCAGACGCGGACAGCCGAACACCGGGGAGCTGTTTTTT
CASRRGQPNTGELFF
>.|.|TRBV6-5|TRBJ2-1
TGTGCCACCGAACCTGGCCAGGGGCCGCCCGGAAGTCGGTTCTTC
CATEPGQGPPGSRFF
>.|.|TRBV5-1|TRBJ1-4
TGCGCCAGCAGCCAGGGACAAACCAATGAAAAACTGTTTTTT
CASSQGQTNEKLFF
>.|.|TRBV18|TRBJ1-4
TGTGCCAGCTCACCCCCGACGGGGAGGGGTGAAAAACTGTTTTTT
CASSPPTGRGEKLFF
>.|.|TRBV27|TRBJ2-3
TGTGCCAGCAGCTCGACATACAGCACAGATACGCAGTATTTT
CASSSTYSTDTQYF
>TRBD1|.|TRBV2|TRBJ1-6
TGTGCCAGCAGTGATGGGACAGGGGTTAGATCACCCCTCCACTTT
CASSDGTGVRSPLHF
>TRBD2|.|TRBV7-3|TRBJ2-7
TGTGCCAGCAGCTTTGGGGCGGGAGACCACGAGCAGTACTTC
CASSFGAGDHEQYF
>.|.|TRBV5-1|TRBJ1-2
TGCGCCAGCAGCTCCCCCCCAGAAATCTATGGCTACACCTTC
CASSSPPEIYGYTF
>TRBD1|.|TRBV5-6|TRBJ1-2
TGTGCCAGCAGCTTGGGACAGGGGGACTATGGCTACACCTTC
CASSLGQGDYGYTF
>TRBD2|once|TRBV10-3|TRBJ2-7
TGTGCCATCAGTGAGTCGCCGCGGGGGGGCGGGAACGAGCAGTACTTC
CAISESPRGGGNEQYF
>.|few|TRBV19|TRBJ2-2
TGTGCCAGCCTCGGAAGCAGGTACACCGGGGAGCTGTTTTTT
CASLGSRYTGELFF
>TRBD1|.|TRBV11-2|TRBJ2-1
TGTGCCAGCAGCACGCAAGAGGGGGCGACTTACAATGAGCAGTTCTTC
CASSTQEGATYNEQFF
>.|.|TRBV28|TRBJ1-2
TGTGCCAGCACCCCCTCGAGGGATCACGCGGGCTACACCTTC
CASTPSRDHAGYTF
>.|.|TRBV19|TRBJ1-1
TGTGCCAGTAGTAACCAGGGGTCTCGCGCTGAAGCTTTCTTT
CASSNQGSRAEAFF
>.|.|TRBV12-3/TRBV12-4|TRBJ1-4
TGTGCCAGCAGAACAGGCGCTAATGAAAAACTGTTTTTT
CASRTGANEKLFF
>.|once|TRBV9|TRBJ1-5
TGTGCCAGCAGTCCCGTCCCGGGGGGCAATCAGCCCCAGCATTTT
CASSPVPGGNQPQHF
>TRBD1|.|TRBV3-1/TRBV3-2|TRBJ1-1
TGTGCCAGCAGCCAAGGGACAGGGGAAGCTTTCTTT
CASSQGTGEAFF
>TRBD1|.|TRBV7-9|TRBJ1-3
TGTGCCAGCAGCTCCGTCGACAGGGGGAGAGGGAACACCATATATTTT
CASSSVDRGRGNTIYF
>TRBD1|.|TRBV4-1|TRBJ1-4
TGCGCCAGCAGCCAAGATCGGGACAGGCGATCAACTAATGAAAAACTGTTTTTT
CASSQDRDRRSTNEKLFF
>.|.|TRBV28|TRBJ2-7
TGTGCCAGCAAGGAGGAAACCTACGAGCAGTACTTC
CASKEETYEQYF
>TRBD1|.|TRBV27|TRBJ1-5
TGTGCCAGCAGTTCATCCAGGGGGCGCGAGCAGCCCCAGCATTTT
CASSSSRGREQPQHF
>TRBD2|.|TRBV24-1|TRBJ2-7
TGTGCCACCAGTGACGCTAGCGACGGGGGGGGCGAGCAGTACTTC
CATSDASDGGGEQYF
>.|.|TRBV7-8|TRBJ1-5
TGTGCCAGCCCTGGCAGGTATAGCAATCAGCCCCAGCATTTT
CASPGRYSNQPQHF
>.|.|TRBV19|TRBJ2-2
TGTGCCGTGCGATCGAACACCGGGGAGCTGTTTTTT
CAVRSNTGELFF
>.|.|TRBV10-3|TRBJ2-1
TGTGCCATCAGTGAAAAAACAGACTACAATGAGCAGTTCTTC
CAISEKTDYNEQFF
>TRBD1|once|TRBV19|TRBJ1-5
TGTGCCATCAGTGGGACAGGGGGCAATCAGCCCCAGCATTTT
CAISGTGGNQPQHF